The 14 T cell receptor beta chains below were found in one sample sequenced in a study of T cell responses to AZD1222 COVID-19 vaccine. TCRdb's copy holds only in-frame clones and misses some; the assay was immunoSEQ multiplex PCR. Here the sample spans some 170,000 clones, around nine tenths being singletons. The sample was peripheral blood, taken on day 0 of AZD1222 vaccination. Receptor source: an adult in good health.

This chain connects TRBV12-3 or TRBV12-4 to TRBJ1-1; perhaps TRBD1 as D (6 bases). The CDR3 runs 13 residues. V was pared by 6 bases and J by 6 bases, with 14 bases between. For the CDR3, the DNA is TGTGCCAGCAGGGCATACAGGGCCGCTGAAGCTTTCTTT. The encoded protein is CASRAYRAAEAFF.

The chain couples TRBV18 to TRBJ1-2; 11 bases line up with TRBD1. This CDR3 is 17 amino acids long. V was pared by 3 bases and J by 2 bases, with 8 bases of the junction left unmatched. From germline, CDR1 is KGHSH and CDR2 LQKENI. The CDR3 protein is CASSPLGTGGKNYGYTF. The CDR3 coding sequence is TGTGCCAGCTCACCCCTAGGGACAGGGGGAAAGAACTATGGCTACACCTTC.

V and J are TRBV3-1 (or the pseudogene TRBV3-2) and TRBJ2-3; the match to TRBD2 covers 13 bases. CDR1 is LGHDT and CDR2 is YNNKEL in the germline V gene (reference sequence). This CDR3 is 15 amino acids long. J was trimmed by 4 bases and V by 7 bases; bases with no gene match: 5. CDR3 nucleotides: TGTGCCAGCATGGGACTAGCGGGATCTGCAGATACGCAGTATTTT. It yields the protein CASMGLAGSADTQYF.

The chain has TRBV20-1 and TRBJ1-2; D gene uncertain. The CDR3 spans 10 residues. The germline gives CDR1 DFQATT, CDR2 SNEGSKA (reference sequence). The V gene lost 5 bases and the J gene lost 8 bases, with 9 bases spanning the gap. The CDR3 is CSALPGGYTF. Written as DNA, the CDR3 is TGCAGTGCTTTACCAGGAGGCTACACCTTC.

V usage is TRBV6-2 or TRBV6-3 and J usage is TRBJ2-1; D not certain. The CDR3 extends over 16 amino acids. Germline V gene sequence: CDR1 MNHEY, CDR2 SVGEGT. Trimming pared 0 bases from V and 7 bases from J, leaving 16 bases between. The CDR3 sequence is CASSYSNRLSFNEQFF. The CDR3 nucleotides read TGTGCCAGCAGTTACTCGAACCGGCTCTCGTTTAATGAGCAGTTCTTC.

This clone was observed once. The chain carries TRBV5-6 and TRBJ1-4; D remains unclear. The CDR3 has 13 residues. V lost 0 bases to trimming and J lost 8 bases, with 8 bases between them. The germline V gene encodes CDR1 SGHDT and CDR2 YYEEEE. The CDR3 loop is CASSLGVEEKLFF. The CDR3 nucleotides are TGTGCCAGCAGCTTGGGGGTGGAAGAAAAACTGTTTTTT.

This chain links TRBV29-1 with TRBJ2-7; D might be TRBD2 (5 bases). The CDR3 length is 14 residues. With 4 bases removed from V and 0 bases from J, the gap between germline ends came to 13 bases. Germline V CDR1 and CDR2: SQVTM, ANQGSEA. Here the CDR3 DNA reads TGCAGCGTTGCACTAGACCTTTCCTCCTACGAGCAGTACTTC. Translating gives CSVALDLSSYEQYF.

The V and J genes are TRBV18 and TRBJ1-3, with unresolved D. Germline CDR1 reads KGHSH; CDR2 reads LQKENI. V shed 0 bases and J shed 0 bases, with 9 bases lying between them. The CDR3 totals 16 residues. CDR3 coding DNA: TGTGCCAGCTCACCACCGTTGAGCCACTCTGGAAACACCATATATTTT. The encoded protein is CASSPPLSHSGNTIYF.

V usage is TRBV27 and J usage is TRBJ2-1; 7 bases agree with TRBD2. Germline CDR1 and CDR2: MNHEY and SMNVEV (reference sequence). The CDR3 is made up of 12 amino acids. V was clipped by 4 bases and J by 15 bases; unmatched bases: 9. CDR3 sequence reads: CASSWGGSMPFF. The CDR3 DNA reads TGTGCCAGCAGTTGGGGGGGGTCGATGCCGTTCTTC.

This chain uses TRBV5-6 with TRBJ1-6, with 9 bases aligning to TRBD1. The CDR3 is 17 amino acids. Germline CDR1 reads SGHDT; CDR2 reads YYEEEE. V shed 3 bases and J 14 bases; nucleotides not matched to a gene: 18. The CDR3 sequence is CASSSARRTGDLITLHF. The DNA of the CDR3 is TGTGCCAGCAGCTCCGCGCGACGGACAGGGGATTTAATAACCCTCCACTTT.

The V and J genes are TRBV6-5 and TRBJ1-1; D is uncertain. This CDR3 comprises 11 residues. Germline-derived CDR1 and CDR2 are MNHEY and SVGAGI. CDR3 protein: CALRKGTEAFF. The CDR3 DNA sequence: TGTGCGCTTAGGAAGGGCACTGAAGCTTTCTTT.

The V call is TRBV18, the J call TRBJ1-4; D possibly corresponds to TRBD1 (5 bases). The CDR3 covers 16 residues. Looked up from germline, CDR1 is KGHSH and CDR2 is LQKENI. Deletions cut 6 bases from V and 0 bases from J, with 14 bases between. The CDR3 reads CASSPSGTATNEKLFF. In nucleotides, the CDR3 is TGTGCCAGCTCTCCTTCTGGGACGGCAACTAATGAAAAACTGTTTTTT.

A single count supports this clone. This rearrangement joins TRBV21-1 to TRBJ1-5. TRBV21-1 is reported as a pseudogene. This CDR3 has 15 residues. This CDR3 reads CASSKGDIPRQPQHF. In DNA, the CDR3 is TGTGCCAGCAGCAAAGGGGATATTCCGCGTCAGCCCCAGCATTTT.

The chain links TRBV2 to TRBJ1-1; 9 bases match TRBD1. The V segment lost 6 bases and the J segment 2 bases; nucleotides outside the gene matches: 4. CDR1 and CDR2 from the germline V gene are SNHLY and FYNNEI. The CDR3 runs to 14 residues. CDR3 nucleotide sequence: TGTGCCAGCAGGCGGACAGGGGATAACACTGAAGCTTTCTTT. Its protein product is CASRRTGDNTEAFF.